Sequencing of this T cell receptor beta chain was carried out in a study of control samples from healthy donors and cancer patients. This clone was counted between two and nine times. Germline V gene data show CDR1 as LNHDA and CDR2 as SQIVND (reference sequence). Trimming at V came to 3 bases and at J to 2 bases, leaving 7 bases not matched to a gene. This CDR3 has 17 amino acids. Repertoires were generated with immunoSEQ multiplex PCR, while TCRdb's copy carries only in-frame clones and drops some. The sample lists fewer than 300,000 clones, roughly 80% seen once, with 13% in the top ten. Sequenced sample: PBMCs. The TCR comes from a woman in her sixties or seventies with lung cancer. The V and J genes are TRBV19 and TRBJ2-7; 13 nucleotides agree with TRBD2. The CDR3: CASSIGLAGVSTYEQYF. The CDR3, as DNA: TGTGCCAGTAGTATCGGACTAGCGGGAGTCTCCACCTACGAGCAGTACTTC. The full variable domain, in which reference TRBV19 and TRBJ2-7 provide the parts outside the CDR3, is DGGITQSPKYLFRKEGQNVTLSCEQNLNHDAMYWYRQDPGQGLRLIYYSQIVNDFQKGDIAEGYSVSREKKESFPLTVTSAQKNPTAFYLCASSIGLAGVSTYEQYFGPGTRLTVT.